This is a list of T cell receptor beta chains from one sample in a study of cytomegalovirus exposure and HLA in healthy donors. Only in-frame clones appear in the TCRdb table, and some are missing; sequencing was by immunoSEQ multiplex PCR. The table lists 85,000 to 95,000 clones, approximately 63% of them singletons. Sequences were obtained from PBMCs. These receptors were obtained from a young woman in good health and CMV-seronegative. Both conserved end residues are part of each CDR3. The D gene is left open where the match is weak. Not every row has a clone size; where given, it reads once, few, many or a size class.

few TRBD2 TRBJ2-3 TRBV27 TGTGCCAGCAGTTTTATAGCGGGGACAGATACGCAGTATTTT CASSFIAGTDTQYF
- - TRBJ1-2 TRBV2 TGTGCCAGCAGCGAGAATGGCTACACCTTC CASSENGYTF
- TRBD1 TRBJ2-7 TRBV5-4 TGTGCCACGTTCAAGGACAGGGTGGACCACGAGCAGTACTTC CATFKDRVDHEQYF
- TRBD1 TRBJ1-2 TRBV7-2 TGTGCCAGCAGCCAACAGGGGGCGGGGTATGGCTACACCTTC CASSQQGAGYGYTF
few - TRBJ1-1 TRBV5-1 TGCGCCAGCAGATACGTAGGGGCGCGGTCTGAAGCTTTCTTT CASRYVGARSEAFF
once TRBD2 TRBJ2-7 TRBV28 TGTGCCAGCAGTTTCAGGACTAGAGGCTACGAGCAGTACTTC CASSFRTRGYEQYF
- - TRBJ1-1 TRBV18 TGTGCCAGCTCTTCCGTCGGAGGCAGGACCACTGAAGCTTTCTTT CASSSVGGRTTEAFF
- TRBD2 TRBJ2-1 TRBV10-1 TGCGCCAGCAGTGAATTTAGCGGGATACGCAATGAGCAGTTCTTC CASSEFSGIRNEQFF
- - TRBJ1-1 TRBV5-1 TGCGCCAGCAGCTACGGACAGAACACTGAAGCTTTCTTT CASSYGQNTEAFF
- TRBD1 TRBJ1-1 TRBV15 TGTGCCACCAGCAGAAAAGGGACAGCCAAATTGAACACTGAAGCTTTCTTT CATSRKGTAKLNTEAFF
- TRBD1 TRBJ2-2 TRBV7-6 TGTGCCAGCAGCTTAGCTAGACAGGGGGCCAACGGGGAGCTGTTTTTT CASSLARQGANGELFF
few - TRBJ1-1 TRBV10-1 TGCGCCAGCAGTGAGTCCTGGAGGGCGGAAAGCCCTGAAGCTTTCTTT CASSESWRAESPEAFF
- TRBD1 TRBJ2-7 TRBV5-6 TGTGCCAGCAGCTTGGCGCGAACCTTAGGGGGCCCTGACGAGCAGTACTTC CASSLARTLGGPDEQYF
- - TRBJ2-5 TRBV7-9 TGTGCCAGCAGCCAAGACATCCTTGGCAGGGTAAAAGAGACCCAGTACTTC CASSQDILGRVKETQYF
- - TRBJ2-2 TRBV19 TGTGCCAGTACCTCCCGAGAGAACGGGGAGCTGTTTTTT CASTSRENGELFF
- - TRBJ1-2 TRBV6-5 TGTGCCAGCAGTTACTCCCGGGACTATGGCTACACCTTC CASSYSRDYGYTF
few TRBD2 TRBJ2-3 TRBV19 TGTGCCAGTAGTAGTCCTAGCGGAGGCACAGATACGCAGTATTTT CASSSPSGGTDTQYF
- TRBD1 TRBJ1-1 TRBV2 TGTGCCAGCAGGGACAGGGCCGCGGAAGCTTTCTTT CASRDRAAEAFF
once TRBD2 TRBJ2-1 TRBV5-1 TGCGCCAGCACCCTCTCGGGCGGGAGGGTTTTAGGGAATGAGCAGTTCTTC CASTLSGGRVLGNEQFF
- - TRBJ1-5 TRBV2 TGTGCCAGCAGGAACCCGGGTTCCGGGGGCAATCAGCCCCAGCATTTT CASRNPGSGGNQPQHF
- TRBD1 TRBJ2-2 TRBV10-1 TGCGCCAGCAGTGAAGCGGGACAGGGGACGAACACGAACACCGGGGAGCTGTTTTTT CASSEAGQGTNTNTGELFF
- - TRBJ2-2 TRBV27 TGTGCCAGCAGTGTTGCGAGGGGGTCGGGCACCGGGGAGCTGTTTTTT CASSVARGSGTGELFF
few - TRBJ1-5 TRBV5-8 TGTGCCAGCAGCTCGGGACTCCTAAATCAGCCCCAGCATTTT CASSSGLLNQPQHF
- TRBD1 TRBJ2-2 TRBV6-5 TGTGCCAGCAAGGGGGCCACCCGGGAGCTGTTTTTT CASKGATRELFF
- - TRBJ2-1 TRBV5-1 TGCGCCAGCAGCCGAGGACAGAGCTCCTACAATGAGCAGTTCTTC CASSRGQSSYNEQFF
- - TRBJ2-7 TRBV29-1 TGCAGCGTTGACAGGGAAGGCTACGAGCAGTACTTC CSVDREGYEQYF
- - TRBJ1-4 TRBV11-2 TGTGCCAGCAGCTTACAGAATGGGCCTAATGAAAAACTGTTTTTT CASSLQNGPNEKLFF
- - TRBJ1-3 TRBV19 TGTGCCAGTGAGACAGCCGCCTCTGGAAACACCATATATTTT CASETAASGNTIYF
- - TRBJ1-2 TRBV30 TGTGCCTGGAGGACAGTTAACTATGGCTACACCTTC CAWRTVNYGYTF
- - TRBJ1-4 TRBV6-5 TGTGCCAGCAGGCAACAGGGTCTTAATGAAAAACTGTTTTTT CASRQQGLNEKLFF
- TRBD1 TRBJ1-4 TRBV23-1 TGCGCCAGCAGTCGTACAGGGGCTTTAAAAAAACTGTTTTTT CASSRTGALKKLFF
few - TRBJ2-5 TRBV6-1 TGTGCCAGCAGTGAACGGGGTCCTTATTGGCCTGAGACCCAGTACTTC CASSERGPYWPETQYF
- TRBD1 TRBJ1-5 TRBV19 TGTGCCAGCCAAAAGGAGGGACAGGGGCCTCGTGGGCCCCAGCATTTT CASQKEGQGPRGPQHF